Listed here are 20 T cell receptor beta chains from one sample, sequenced in a study of T cell responses to AZD1222 COVID-19 vaccine. Sequencing used immunoSEQ multiplex PCR; TCRdb keeps in-frame clones, though not all of them. Of approximately 79,000 clones listed, approximately 83% are singletons. The sequencing used peripheral blood, collected on day 0 of AZD1222 vaccination. The receptor set was obtained from an adult in good health.

The rearrangement joins TRBV10-3 to TRBJ1-6; weak D call: TRBD1 (6 bases). V was pared by 6 bases and J by 7 bases, with 10 bases between. The length of the CDR3 is 13 residues. The germline gives CDR1 ENHRY, CDR2 SYGVKD. The CDR3 nucleotides are TGTGCCATCAGAGCAGGGGACAATTCACCCCTCCACTTT. Protein product: CAIRAGDNSPLHF.

The chain combines TRBV11-2 with TRBJ2-4; 8 bases match TRBD1. In germline, CDR1 is SGHAT, CDR2 FQNNGV. The CDR3 spans 19 residues. Germline trimming cut 1 base from V and 1 base from J; bases unmatched to any gene: 12. Here the CDR3 reads CASSLVWTQGDTAKNIQYF. DNA of the CDR3: TGTGCCAGCAGCTTAGTCTGGACACAGGGGGACACCGCCAAAAACATTCAGTACTTC.

In nucleotides, the CDR3 is TGTGCCAGCAGTAAACGGGGTCAGATGAACACTGAAGCTTTCTTT. Its protein is CASSKRGQMNTEAFF. The chain is built from TRBV6-5 and TRBJ1-1; D is unresolved. This CDR3 spans 15 amino acids. The V end lost 5 bases, the J end lost 0 bases, and 13 bases lay between the germline ends. CDR1 and CDR2 (germline): MNHEY, SVGAGI.

V gene TRBV11-3 combines with J gene TRBJ2-7; D gene uncertain. Trimming pared 5 bases from V and 1 base from J, leaving 15 bases between. Germline-derived CDR1 and CDR2 are SGHNT and YENEEA. The CDR3 runs 15 residues. CDR3 sequence: CASSPTAPESYEQYF. CDR3 nucleotide sequence: TGTGCCAGCAGCCCGACCGCCCCCGAGTCCTACGAGCAGTACTTC.

The J gene is TRBJ2-2, the V gene TRBV24-1, with 8 bases aligning to TRBD1. This CDR3 spans 14 amino acids. V lost 7 bases, J lost 1 base, and 1 base stayed unmatched. Germline V gives CDR1 KGHDR, CDR2 SFDVKD. In DNA, the CDR3 is TGTGCCACCAGCGGACAGGGGAACACCGGGGAGCTGTTTTTT. This encodes CATSGQGNTGELFF.

This chain uses TRBV20-1 with TRBJ2-7; D uncertain. The ends were cut back, 4 bases at V and 3 bases at J, with 7 bases in the middle. This CDR3 is built from 11 residues. The germline V gene encodes CDR1 DFQATT and CDR2 SNEGSKA (reference sequence). The CDR3: CSANPRYEQYF. The CDR3 DNA is TGCAGTGCTAATCCCCGCTACGAGCAGTACTTC.

This clone is a singleton in its sample. The chain has TRBV19 and TRBJ1-1; 7 positions match TRBD1. This CDR3 spans 14 amino acids. Germline V gene data show CDR1 as LNHDA and CDR2 as SQIVND (reference sequence). The junction had 4 bases not matched to a gene; V was cut back by 5 bases and J by 1 base. CDR3 DNA: TGTGCCAGTAGTCTACGGGACAGGAACACTGAAGCTTTCTTT. Protein product: CASSLRDRNTEAFF.

The rearrangement joins TRBV7-9 to TRBJ2-7; 9 bases are a match to TRBD2. The CDR3 totals 17 residues. The V gene's germline CDR1 is SEHNR and CDR2 FQNEAQ (reference sequence). With 5 bases clipped from V and 0 bases from J, the junction kept 11 bases outside the gene matches. CDR3 nucleotides: TGTGCCAGCAGCCTAGTGGAGGGTAGCGGGAGCTCCTACGAGCAGTACTTC. Its translation is CASSLVEGSGSSYEQYF.

The chain uses TRBV19 and TRBJ2-4; 11 bases are shared with TRBD2. This CDR3 region has 16 residues. Germline CDR1 reads LNHDA; CDR2 reads SQIVND (reference sequence). The V segment lost 5 bases and the J segment 8 bases; nucleotides outside the gene matches: 11. Here the CDR3 DNA reads TGTGCCAGTAGTGTAGCGGGAGGGCCCCCTGAGGACATTCAGTACTTC. It encodes CASSVAGGPPEDIQYF. The complete variable domain, with remaining parts taken from reference TRBV19 and TRBJ2-4, reads DGGITQSPKYLFRKEGQNVTLSCEQNLNHDAMYWYRQDPGQGLRLIYYSQIVNDFQKGDIAEGYSVSREKKESFPLTVTSAQKNPTAFYLCASSVAGGPPEDIQYFGAGTRLSVL.

The rearrangement joins TRBV14 to TRBJ2-5, with 9 bases matching TRBD1. The CDR3 runs to 15 residues. Per the germline V gene, CDR1 is SGHDN and CDR2 is FVKESK. The V segment lost 1 base and the J segment 5 bases; nucleotides outside the gene matches: 5. The CDR3 spells CASSQGDRVWETQYF. The CDR3 DNA is TGTGCCAGCAGCCAAGGGGACAGGGTATGGGAGACCCAGTACTTC.

The DNA of the CDR3 is TGCGCCAGCAGCTTGGGACAGGGGGCGATGAACACTGAAGCTTTCTTT. Its translation: CASSLGQGAMNTEAFF. V is TRBV5-1 and J is TRBJ1-1; TRBD1 matches at 10 bases. This CDR3 contains 16 residues. Germline CDR1 and CDR2: SGHRS and YFSETQ. The junction had 2 bases not matched to a gene; V was cut back by 0 bases and J by 0 bases.

Concerning this clone itself: Other DNA sequences within the sample encode an identical CDR3. V gene TRBV18 combines with J gene TRBJ2-7; the D gene is possibly TRBD2 (5 bases). This CDR3 comprises 12 residues. V was shortened by 6 bases and J by 4 bases, with 10 bases between the two germline ends. Germline loops: CDR1 KGHSH, CDR2 LQKENI. In DNA, the CDR3 is TGTGCCAGCTCCCCTGGCGGGTACGAGCAGTACTTC. Amino acids: CASSPGGYEQYF.

The chain employs TRBV27 and TRBJ2-7, with 9 bases fitting TRBD2. The CDR3 consists of 16 residues. Trimming cost V 0 bases and J 4 bases; bases outside gene matches: 7. Germline CDR1 is MNHEY and CDR2 is SMNVEV (reference sequence). Here the CDR3 reads CASSLSSLAGIYEQYF. In nucleotides, the CDR3 is TGTGCCAGCAGTTTATCTAGCCTAGCGGGAATTTACGAGCAGTACTTC.

V usage is TRBV10-3 and J usage is TRBJ1-5, with D unresolved. This CDR3 has 12 residues. V was pared by 3 bases and J by 1 base, with 1 base between. Germline V gene data show CDR1 as ENHRY and CDR2 as SYGVKD. The CDR3: CAISDSNQPQHF. The CDR3 DNA reads as TGTGCCATCAGTGACAGCAATCAGCCCCAGCATTTT.

A few counts support this clone. This chain links TRBV6-2 or TRBV6-3 with TRBJ2-7; TRBD2 is a possible D gene (6 bases). This CDR3 is built from 13 residues. Germline V gives CDR1 MNHEY, CDR2 SVGEGT. The V end was cut by 4 bases, the J end by 7 bases, with 14 bases between. The CDR3 bases are TGTGCCAGCAGTTTCGAGGGACTGGGGGAGCAGTACTTC. Its translation: CASSFEGLGEQYF.

Only one count was recorded for this clone. The rearrangement links TRBV7-2 to TRBJ1-1; D not resolved. Germline values: CDR1 SGHTA, CDR2 FQGNSA. This CDR3 has 16 amino acids. The ends were cut back, 1 base at V and 0 bases at J, with 12 bases in the middle. The CDR3 here is CASSLGNKPLNTEAFF. In DNA form, the CDR3 reads TGTGCCAGCAGCTTAGGGAACAAGCCTCTGAACACTGAAGCTTTCTTT.

V usage is TRBV28 and J usage is TRBJ1-2; a weak D match, TRBD1 (5 bases). Germline loops: CDR1 MDHEN, CDR2 SYDVKM. With 5 bases removed from V and 8 bases from J, the gap between germline ends came to 18 bases. The CDR3 is made up of 14 amino acids. CDR3 amino acids: CASSTSGTRGGYTF. CDR3 sequence (DNA): TGTGCCAGCAGTACCTCCGGGACGCGGGGAGGCTACACCTTC.

J is TRBJ2-1 and V is TRBV28, with 10 bases identical to TRBD1. Germline loops: CDR1 MDHEN, CDR2 SYDVKM. The CDR3 covers 14 residues. V lost 8 bases, J lost 9 bases, and 10 bases stayed unmatched. CDR3 DNA sequence: TGTGCCAGCGGTAGCGGGACAGGGGCTTTTGAGCAGTTCTTC. This encodes CASGSGTGAFEQFF.

The V call is TRBV7-9, the J call TRBJ2-1; 12 bases agree with TRBD2. CDR1 SEHNR and CDR2 FQNEAQ come from the germline V gene (reference sequence). V lost 5 bases and J lost 10; bases outside the gene matches: 12. The CDR3 spans 16 residues. The CDR3 region is CASSTSLAGGPREQFF. The CDR3 bases are TGTGCCAGCAGCACATCTCTAGCGGGAGGGCCTAGGGAGCAGTTCTTC.

V is TRBV28 and J is TRBJ2-7; D perhaps matches TRBD1 (7 bases). V was trimmed by 5 bases and J by 4 bases, leaving 12 bases between them. The CDR3 spans 13 residues. Germline CDR1 reads MDHEN; CDR2 reads SYDVKM. The CDR3 sequence is CASSGSGGYEQYF. The CDR3 DNA reads TGTGCCAGCAGTGGGTCAGGGGGGTACGAGCAGTACTTC.